These 29 T cell receptor beta chains originate from one sample sequenced in a study of technical replicates of blood from several donors. The data were produced by immunoSEQ multiplex PCR, yet TCRdb's version contains in-frame clones alone and is incomplete. The sample gives tens of thousands of clones, roughly 94% of which show up once; about 0.26% is in the top ten. Sequencing was done on a sample of T cells isolated from PBMCs. The receptors were gathered from a human donor in good health.

This chain links TRBV19 with TRBJ2-1, with TRBD2 as a possible D gene (6 bases). CDR1 LNHDA and CDR2 SQIVND come from the germline V gene (reference sequence). V dropped 8 bases and J dropped 7 bases, with 12 bases sitting between them. The CDR3 has 12 amino acids. The CDR3 sequence is CASDESGNEQFF. The CDR3 DNA is TGTGCCAGTGATGAAAGCGGGAATGAGCAGTTCTTC. Full variable domain (missing parts from reference TRBV19 and TRBJ2-1): DGGITQSPKYLFRKEGQNVTLSCEQNLNHDAMYWYRQDPGQGLRLIYYSQIVNDFQKGDIAEGYSVSREKKESFPLTVTSAQKNPTAFYLCASDESGNEQFFGPGTRLTVL.

This chain connects TRBV30 to TRBJ1-6; D gene ambiguous. V gave up 0 bases and J gave up 2 bases, with 5 bases separating them. This CDR3 has 14 residues. Germline CDR1 GTSNPN, CDR2 SVGIG (reference sequence). The CDR3, as DNA: TGTGCCTGGAGTGTTGGAGCCTATAATTCACCCCTCCACTTT. Its translation: CAWSVGAYNSPLHF. Using reference TRBV30 and TRBJ1-6 for the parts outside the CDR3, the full variable domain is SQTIHQWPATLVQPVGSPLSLECTVEGTSNPNLYWYRQAAGRGLQLLFYSVGIGQISSEVPQNLSASRPQDRQFILSSKKLLLSDSGFYLCAWSVGAYNSPLHFGNGTRLTVT.

V is TRBV6-1 and J is TRBJ2-3; 7 bases match TRBD1. Germline CDR1 reads MNHNS; CDR2 reads SASEGT. This CDR3 spans 13 amino acids. The V gene end was trimmed by 11 bases and the J gene end by 11 bases; junction bases not matched to a gene: 16. Here the CDR3 DNA reads TGTGCCCGTTTACGGCAGGGGGTAGTAAAGCAGTATTTT. Encoded protein: CARLRQGVVKQYF.

This chain uses TRBV7-9 with TRBJ1-1, with no clear D. Germline CDR1 and CDR2: SEHNR and FQNEAQ (reference sequence). Trimming shortened V by 1 base and J by 8 bases, and 11 bases separated the two germline ends. The CDR3 has 13 amino acids. CDR3 sequence: CASSLGLSGEAFF. Here the CDR3 DNA reads TGTGCCAGCAGCTTAGGGCTGAGCGGGGAAGCTTTCTTT.

The chain carries TRBV4-1 and TRBJ2-5, with 9 bases fitting TRBD2. Germline V gives CDR1 MGHRA, CDR2 YSYEKL. V shed 3 bases, J shed 1 base, and the junction held 6 bases outside the gene matches. The CDR3 covers 16 residues. The DNA for the CDR3 is TGCGCCAGCAGCCACGCGACGACTAGCGGCCAAGAGACCCAGTACTTC. Amino acids: CASSHATTSGQETQYF.

This chain connects TRBV11-2 to TRBJ2-7; 8 bases agree with TRBD1. Germline V CDR1 and CDR2: SGHAT, FQNNGV. There are 15 residues in the CDR3. After removal of 2 bases from V and 3 bases from J, the junction contained 6 bases not matched to a gene. The chain's CDR3 is CASSLKGTGSYEQYF. CDR3 DNA sequence: TGTGCCAGCAGCTTAAAGGGGACAGGTAGCTACGAGCAGTACTTC.

The CDR3 DNA reads as TGTGCCAGCAGCTTATTACAGGGGAACTCTGGGGCCAACGTCCTGACTTTC. Amino acids: CASSLLQGNSGANVLTF. The gene calls are TRBV11-2 and TRBJ2-6; 7 nucleotides match TRBD1. The ends lost 2 bases at V and 0 bases at J; junction bases unmatched: 4. The CDR3 is 17 residues long. Germline V gene data show CDR1 as SGHAT and CDR2 as FQNNGV.

CDR3 coding DNA: TGTGCCAGCAGTGTCGGCGGGATTCCCTCCTACAATGAGCAGTTCTTC. This translates into CASSVGGIPSYNEQFF. The chain joins TRBV28 to TRBJ2-1, with D perhaps TRBD2 (6 bases). V lost 5 bases to trimming and J lost 0 bases, with 14 bases between them. The CDR3 runs 16 residues. Per the germline V gene, CDR1 is MDHEN and CDR2 is SYDVKM.

The V call is TRBV19, the J call TRBJ2-5, with TRBD2 matching over 7 bases. Trimming took 6 bases from V and 5 from J; bases not matched to a gene: 6. The germline CDR1 and CDR2 sequences are LNHDA and SQIVND (reference sequence). This CDR3 contains 13 residues. CDR3 in DNA: TGTGCCAGTAGCGAGCGGGACGGGGAGACCCAGTACTTC. Translating it yields CASSERDGETQYF.

J is TRBJ2-2 and V is TRBV4-1; D might be TRBD2 (6 bases). V was shortened by 2 bases and J by 4 bases, with 20 bases between the two germline ends. The germline CDR1 and CDR2 sequences are MGHRA and YSYEKL. The CDR3 covers 18 residues. CDR3 DNA sequence: TGCGCCAGCAGCCAATCGGTGTTCGGGGGTATGAGCACCGGGGAGCTGTTTTTT. The encoded protein is CASSQSVFGGMSTGELFF.

The chain employs TRBV21-1 and TRBJ2-7; the D call TRBD1 from the table was never checked on the DNA. TRBV21-1 is listed as a pseudogene. The CDR3 is made up of 19 amino acids. CDR3 in DNA: TGTGCCAGCAGCGCCCGTTGGCCACCGGGACAGGGTTTTGTCCACGAGCAGTACTTC. Protein: CASSARWPPGQGFVHEQYF.

The V and J genes are TRBV11-3 and TRBJ2-7, with D possibly being TRBD1 (5 bases). Between the trimmed V and J ends, which lost 3 bases and 0 bases, there was a span of 12 bases. This CDR3 has 15 amino acids. Germline V lookup: CDR1 SGHNT, CDR2 YENEEA. The chain's CDR3 is CASSFGAGASYEQYF. CDR3 coding DNA: TGTGCCAGCAGCTTTGGGGCTGGGGCCTCCTACGAGCAGTACTTC. The whole variable domain, filled in from reference TRBV11-3 and TRBJ2-7, reads EAGVVQSPRYKIIEKKQPVAFWCNPISGHNTLYWYLQNLGQGPELLIRYENEEAVDDSQLPKDRFSAERLKGVDSTLKIQPAELGDSAVYLCASSFGAGASYEQYFGPGTRLTVT.

V is TRBV5-1 and J is TRBJ2-5, with 7 bases matching TRBD2. The CDR3 length is 15 residues. The V segment lost 4 bases and the J segment 3 bases; nucleotides outside the gene matches: 9. CDR1 SGHRS and CDR2 YFSETQ come from the germline V gene. CDR3 amino acids: CASSLLGSGEETQYF. The DNA for the CDR3 is TGCGCCAGCAGCCTGCTTGGAAGCGGGGAAGAGACCCAGTACTTC.

The chain carries TRBV5-1 and TRBJ2-2, with 7 bases lining up with TRBD1. The V and J ends lost 4 bases and 0 bases, in that order; junction bases with no gene match: 3. The germline V gene has CDR1 SGHRS and CDR2 YFSETQ. The CDR3 is made up of 15 amino acids. The CDR3 DNA follows: TGCGCCAGCAGCCTGGGACAGACGAACACCGGGGAGCTGTTTTTT. Translation gives CASSLGQTNTGELFF.

The chain couples TRBV28 to TRBJ2-7, with 9 nucleotides matching TRBD2. CDR1 is MDHEN and CDR2 is SYDVKM in the germline V gene. This CDR3 contains 15 residues. The ends lost 4 bases at V and 6 bases at J; junction bases unmatched: 10. CDR3 nucleotide sequence: TGTGCCAGCAGTTCTCCGACTAGCGGAGGTGGCGAGCAGTACTTC. Translation: CASSSPTSGGGEQYF.

The chain combines TRBV7-6 with TRBJ1-4; the match to TRBD1 covers 7 bases. The CDR3 extends over 16 amino acids. Germline lookup yields CDR1 SGHVS and CDR2 FNYEAQ. With V trimmed by 0 bases and J by 3 bases, 4 bases remained unmatched. Written as DNA, the CDR3 is TGTGCCAGCAGCTTAGCGTACAGGGGTCCTAATGAAAAACTGTTTTTT. Its translation is CASSLAYRGPNEKLFF.

V and J are TRBV7-7 and TRBJ2-3; 7 nucleotides agree with TRBD2. Germline loops: CDR1 SSHAT, CDR2 FNYEAQ (reference sequence). This CDR3 region has 15 residues. With V trimmed by 2 bases and J by 3 bases, 5 bases remained unmatched. The CDR3 loop reads CASSLTRERTDTQYF. In DNA, the CDR3 is TGTGCCAGCAGCTTAACGCGGGAGAGGACAGATACGCAGTATTTT.

The CDR3 loop reads CASSYSGTGGQPQHF. The CDR3 DNA is TGTGCCAGCAGTTACTCAGGGACAGGGGGACAGCCCCAGCATTTT. The gene calls are TRBV6-5 and TRBJ1-5; 11 nucleotides match TRBD1. From germline, CDR1 is MNHEY and CDR2 SVGAGI. The V segment lost 0 bases and the J segment 7 bases; nucleotides outside the gene matches: 2. This CDR3 is built from 15 residues.

The chain uses TRBV9 and TRBJ1-2; no firm D call. V was pared by 0 bases and J by 0 bases, with 9 bases between. This CDR3 is 15 amino acids long. CDR1 is SGDLS and CDR2 is YYNGEE in the germline V gene. The CDR3 nucleotides read TGTGCCAGCAGCGTAGGGGAGAGCGCTAACTATGGCTACACCTTC. Protein: CASSVGESANYGYTF.

This CDR3 reads CASSSNRGPRADTQYF. CDR3 nucleotides: TGTGCCAGCAGTTCTAACAGGGGCCCTAGGGCAGATACGCAGTATTTT. This chain uses TRBV5-6 with TRBJ2-3, with 7 bases fitting TRBD1. Germline trimming cut 5 bases from V and 4 bases from J; bases unmatched to any gene: 13. This CDR3 spans 16 amino acids. Per germline, CDR1 SGHDT and CDR2 YYEEEE.

This clone came up once. V gene TRBV5-4 combines with J gene TRBJ2-3; TRBD1 agrees at 9 bases. The germline gives CDR1 SGHNT, CDR2 YYREEE (reference sequence). V shed 4 bases, J shed 5 bases, and the junction held 11 bases outside the gene matches. The CDR3 contains 16 residues. CDR3 in DNA: TGTGCCAGCAGCCGAATTCCGGGACAGGGAAAAGATACGCAGTATTTT. It encodes CASSRIPGQGKDTQYF.

This chain connects TRBV21-1 to TRBJ2-6; the table's D call of TRBD2 was not tested on the DNA. TRBV21-1 represents a pseudogene. The CDR3 runs to 16 residues. The CDR3 loop reads CASSKAASSGANVLTF. The DNA for the CDR3 is TGTGCCAGCAGCAAAGCAGCGAGCTCTGGGGCCAACGTCCTGACTTTC.

The genes are TRBV5-6 and TRBJ1-5, with D possibly being TRBD1 (5 bases). Germline V CDR1 and CDR2: SGHDT, YYEEEE. V was trimmed by 1 base and J by 4 bases, leaving 12 bases between them. The CDR3 consists of 15 residues. The CDR3: CASSLTGEGNQPQHF. The CDR3 DNA is TGTGCCAGCAGCTTGACGGGGGAGGGGAATCAGCCCCAGCATTTT.

The V gene is TRBV27, the J gene TRBJ2-7; 9 positions match TRBD1. The trim removed 8 bases at V and 4 bases at J, leaving 6 bases unmatched. Germline CDR1 and CDR2: MNHEY and SMNVEV (reference sequence). The CDR3 consists of 13 residues. CDR3 bases: TGTGCCAGCGGGGACAGGGATACTTACGAGCAGTACTTC. It encodes CASGDRDTYEQYF.

This chain uses TRBV29-1 with TRBJ2-1, with D possibly TRBD1 on 6 matching bases. CDR1 SQVTM and CDR2 ANQGSEA come from the germline V gene. Trimming took off 1 base at V and 8 bases at J, with 12 bases between the two ends. The CDR3 is 13 amino acids. In DNA form, the CDR3 reads TGCAGCGTTGAAGGCCAGGGGATTTATGAGCAGTTCTTC. Translating it yields CSVEGQGIYEQFF.

The chain uses TRBV6-1 and TRBJ1-1; tentatively, D is TRBD1 (5 bases). V was pared by 6 bases and J by 5 bases, with 16 bases between. CDR1 is MNHNS, CDR2 SASEGT, per germline. The CDR3 has 14 residues. The CDR3 DNA follows: TGTGCCAGCAGACCCCTGCGGGGCGATACTGAAGCTTTCTTT. Its translation: CASRPLRGDTEAFF.

The J gene is TRBJ1-1, the V gene TRBV7-9; D uncertain. V lost 1 base to trimming and J lost 3 bases, with 6 bases between them. This CDR3 comprises 13 residues. The V gene's germline CDR1 is SEHNR and CDR2 FQNEAQ (reference sequence). The CDR3, as DNA: TGTGCCAGCAGCTTAGGGGAGGACACTGAAGCTTTCTTT. This sequence encodes CASSLGEDTEAFF.

This clone was counted a few times. This sequence joins TRBV2 and TRBJ1-1, with 10 bases lining up with TRBD1. The CDR3 loop spans 12 amino acids. J lost 5 bases, V lost 6 bases, and 0 bases had no gene match. The germline V gene encodes CDR1 SNHLY and CDR2 FYNNEI. CDR3 amino acids: CASRDRGTEAFF. The CDR3, as DNA: TGTGCCAGCAGGGACAGGGGGACTGAAGCTTTCTTT. The full variable domain, rest sourced from reference TRBV2 and TRBJ1-1, is EPEVTQTPSHQVTQMGQEVILRCVPISNHLYFYWYRQILGQKVEFLVSFYNNEISEKSEIFDDQFSVERPDGSNFTLKIRSTKLEDSAMYFCASRDRGTEAFFGQGTRLTVV.

DNA for the CDR3: TGTGCCAGCAGCCTTCGCAGGGTCGACTATGGCTACACCTTC. Translation: CASSLRRVDYGYTF. The rearrangement links TRBV28 to TRBJ1-2; possible D gene TRBD1, 5 bases. The CDR3 spans 14 residues. The V gene lost 6 bases and the J gene lost 3 bases, with 14 bases spanning the gap. Germline CDR1 and CDR2: MDHEN and SYDVKM.